The 9 T cell receptor beta chains reported below all come from one sample, sequenced in a study of spatial heterogeneity in lung cancer. TCRdb analysed the 5' RACE reads with MiXCR anew, one entry per CDR3 protein. The sample holds some 10,000 distinct CDR3 sequences; 9.5% to 15% are singletons and the top ten take more than 30%. Time point reported: sample taken at primary tumor resection. Their target antigens are unknown. Study-wide points: For expanded intratumoral alpha and beta TCRs, counts tracked tumor mutation counts.

Sequenced here: lung tumor tissue, sampled at surgery. The receptor source for this set is a male donor with early-stage non-small cell lung cancer.

A word on this clonotype: Germline and junction disagree at one end, which may indicate a read error. The rearrangement links TRBV10-1 to TRBJ2-1; no definite D call. Germline V gene data show CDR1 as WNHNN and CDR2 as SYGVQD (reference sequence). CDR3 size: 11 residues. Written as DNA, the CDR3 is TGCGCCAGCAGTAACTACAATGAGCAGTCCTTC. Protein product: CASSNYNEQSF.

A few counts support this clonotype. The genes are TRBV18 and TRBJ2-5, with 10 bases matching TRBD2. CDR1 and CDR2 (germline): KGHSH, LQKENI. CDR3 size: 16 residues. V was pared by 0 bases and J by 3 bases, with 4 bases of the junction left unmatched. CDR3 bases: TGTGCCAGCTCACCACCGAGCGGACTAGCGGAAGAGACCCAGTACTTC. Translation: CASSPPSGLAEETQYF.

This clonotype was detected many times. The chain is built from TRBV20-1 and TRBJ1-1; D gene unclear. The V gene lost 0 bases and the J gene lost 3 bases, with 5 bases spanning the gap. This CDR3 is 12 amino acids long. Germline CDR1 and CDR2: DFQATT and SNEGSKA (reference sequence). DNA of the CDR3: TGCAGTGCTAGAGACGTTCACACTGAAGCTTTCTTT. This gives the protein CSARDVHTEAFF.

By share of the sample, this clonotype is medium-sized. This chain connects TRBV28 to TRBJ2-7, with a weak D call TRBD1 (5 bases). Germline V gene lookup returns CDR1 MDHEN and CDR2 SYDVKM. V gave up 3 bases and J gave up 1 base, with 7 bases separating them. There are 13 residues in the CDR3. The chain's CDR3 is CASSFQGSYEQYF. The CDR3 region has the DNA TGTGCCAGCAGTTTCCAGGGATCCTACGAGCAGTACTTC.

The rearrangement joins TRBV5-1 to TRBJ2-6; D is ambiguous. This CDR3 has 15 amino acids. V lost 4 bases and J lost 2, with 10 bases in between. CDR1 and CDR2 from the germline V gene are SGHRS and YFSETQ. The CDR3, as DNA: TGCGCCAGCAGCCTTCTCCCGGCTGGGGCCAACGTCCTGACTTTC. It yields the protein CASSLLPAGANVLTF. Using reference TRBV5-1 and TRBJ2-6 for the parts outside the CDR3, the full variable domain is KAGVTQTPRYLIKTRGQQVTLSCSPISGHRSVSWYQQTPGQGLQFLFEYFSETQRNKGNFPGRFSGRQFSNSRSEMNVSTLELGDSALYLCASSLLPAGANVLTFGAGSRLTVL.

This clonotype has a count of ten or more. The chain couples TRBV12-3 or TRBV12-4 to TRBJ2-3; D is perhaps TRBD2 (5 bases). With 8 bases removed from V and 4 bases from J, the gap between germline ends came to 16 bases. CDR3 length: 14 residues. This CDR3 is CASRRGNWADTQYF. The CDR3 DNA is TGTGCCAGCCGTAGAGGGAATTGGGCAGATACGCAGTATTTT.

This clonotype has a count of ten or more. V is TRBV4-1 and J is TRBJ1-1, with a tentative D call TRBD1 (6 bases). The germline V gene encodes CDR1 MGHRA and CDR2 YSYEKL. V was shortened by 1 base and J by 3 bases, with 12 bases between the two germline ends. This CDR3 is 15 amino acids long. In DNA form, the CDR3 reads TGCGCCAGCAGCCAAGTGCAACAGGGATACACTGAAGCTTTCTTT. This codes for CASSQVQQGYTEAFF.

This clonotype was detected a few times. The chain employs TRBV20-1 and TRBJ2-3; 7 positions match TRBD2. The CDR3 covers 15 residues. Per germline, CDR1 DFQATT and CDR2 SNEGSKA (reference sequence). J was trimmed by 4 bases and V by 6 bases; bases with no gene match: 13. CDR3 coding DNA: TGCAGTGCAAGGGGTCCGGGGGGAAGAGCAGATACGCAGTATTTT. This gives the protein CSARGPGGRADTQYF.

This clonotype was seen at least ten times. Here the CDR3 DNA reads TGTGCCAGCAGTGAATCGGGGGTCTACGGGGAGCTGTTTTTT. Its protein is CASSESGVYGELFF. The rearrangement links TRBV25-1 to TRBJ2-2; a weak D match, TRBD2 (6 bases). CDR3 length: 14 residues. Looked up from germline, CDR1 is MGHDK and CDR2 is SYGVNS. Between the trimmed V and J ends, which lost 1 base and 7 bases, there was a span of 10 bases. The full variable domain, its missing parts supplied by reference TRBV25-1 and TRBJ2-2, is EADIYQTPRYLVIGTGKKITLECSQTMGHDKMYWYQQDPGMELHLIHYSYGVNSTEKGDLSSESTVSRIRTEHFPLTLESARPSHTSQYLCASSESGVYGELFFGEGSRLTVL.